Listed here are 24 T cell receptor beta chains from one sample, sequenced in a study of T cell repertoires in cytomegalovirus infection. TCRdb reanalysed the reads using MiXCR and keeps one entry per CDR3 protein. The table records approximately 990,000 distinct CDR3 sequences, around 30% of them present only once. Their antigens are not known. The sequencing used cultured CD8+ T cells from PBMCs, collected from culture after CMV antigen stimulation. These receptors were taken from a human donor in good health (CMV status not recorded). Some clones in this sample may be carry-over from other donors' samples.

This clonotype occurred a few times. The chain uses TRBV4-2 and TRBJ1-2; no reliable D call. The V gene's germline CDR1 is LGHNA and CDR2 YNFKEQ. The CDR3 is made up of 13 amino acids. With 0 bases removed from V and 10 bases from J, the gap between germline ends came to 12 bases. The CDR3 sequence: CASSQEGPISYTF. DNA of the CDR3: TGTGCCAGCAGCCAAGAAGGTCCCATTTCCTACACCTTC.

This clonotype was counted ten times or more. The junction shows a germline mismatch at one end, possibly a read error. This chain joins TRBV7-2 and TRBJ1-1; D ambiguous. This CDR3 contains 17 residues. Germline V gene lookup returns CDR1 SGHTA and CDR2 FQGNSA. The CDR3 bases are TGTGCCAGCAGCCTAGCTAGATTGCCGGCCGCGAACACTGAAGCTTTCTTT. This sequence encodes CASSLARLPAANTEAFF.

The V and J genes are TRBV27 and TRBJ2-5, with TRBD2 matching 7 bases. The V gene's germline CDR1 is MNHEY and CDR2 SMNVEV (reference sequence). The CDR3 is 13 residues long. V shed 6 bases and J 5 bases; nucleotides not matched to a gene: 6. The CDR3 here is CASSSGEGETQYF. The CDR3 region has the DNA TGTGCCAGCAGCTCGGGGGAGGGTGAGACCCAGTACTTC.

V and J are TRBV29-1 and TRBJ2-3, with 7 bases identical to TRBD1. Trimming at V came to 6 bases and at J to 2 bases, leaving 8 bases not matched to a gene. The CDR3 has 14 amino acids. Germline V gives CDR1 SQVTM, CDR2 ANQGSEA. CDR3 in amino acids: CSVNRQGSTDTQYF. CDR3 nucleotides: TGCAGCGTGAACCGACAGGGTTCCACAGATACGCAGTATTTT.

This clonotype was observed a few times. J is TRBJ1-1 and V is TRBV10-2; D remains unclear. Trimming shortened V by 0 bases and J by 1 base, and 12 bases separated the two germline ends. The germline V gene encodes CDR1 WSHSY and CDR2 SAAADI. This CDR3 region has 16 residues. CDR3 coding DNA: TGCGCCAGCAGTGAGTCGACTAGGGATTCGAACACTGAAGCTTTCTTT. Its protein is CASSESTRDSNTEAFF.

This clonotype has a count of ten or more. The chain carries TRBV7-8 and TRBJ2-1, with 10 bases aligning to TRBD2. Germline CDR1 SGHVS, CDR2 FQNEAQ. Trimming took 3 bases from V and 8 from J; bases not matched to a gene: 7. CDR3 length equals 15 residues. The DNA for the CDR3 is TGTGCCAGCAGCTTCCCAGCGGGGGGGCCAGATGAGCAGTTCTTC. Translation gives CASSFPAGGPDEQFF.

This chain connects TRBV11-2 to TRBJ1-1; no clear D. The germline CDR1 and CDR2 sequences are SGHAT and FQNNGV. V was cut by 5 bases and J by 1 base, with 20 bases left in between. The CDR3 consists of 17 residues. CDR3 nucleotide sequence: TGTGCCAGCAGCCCCGGTCGGGCGGAGGCGCGGAACACTGAAGCTTTCTTT. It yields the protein CASSPGRAEARNTEAFF.

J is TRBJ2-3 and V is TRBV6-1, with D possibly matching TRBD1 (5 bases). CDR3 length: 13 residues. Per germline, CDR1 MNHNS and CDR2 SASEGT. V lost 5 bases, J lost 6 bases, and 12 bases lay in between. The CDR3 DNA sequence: TGTGCCAGCAGTTTGCGGACATTTGATACGCAGTATTTT. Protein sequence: CASSLRTFDTQYF.

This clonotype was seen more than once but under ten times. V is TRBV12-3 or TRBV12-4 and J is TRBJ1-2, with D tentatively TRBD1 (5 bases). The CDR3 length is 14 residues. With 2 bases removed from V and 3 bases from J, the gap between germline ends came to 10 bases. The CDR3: CASSLIREDYGYTF. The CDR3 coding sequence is TGTGCCAGCAGTTTAATCAGGGAGGACTATGGCTACACCTTC.

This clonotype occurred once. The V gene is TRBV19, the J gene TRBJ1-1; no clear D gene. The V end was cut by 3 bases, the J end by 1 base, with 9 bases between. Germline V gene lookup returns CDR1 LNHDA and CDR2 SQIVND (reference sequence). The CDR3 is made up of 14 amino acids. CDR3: CASSINPWNTEAFF. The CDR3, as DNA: TGTGCCAGTAGTATCAACCCTTGGAACACTGAAGCTTTCTTT.

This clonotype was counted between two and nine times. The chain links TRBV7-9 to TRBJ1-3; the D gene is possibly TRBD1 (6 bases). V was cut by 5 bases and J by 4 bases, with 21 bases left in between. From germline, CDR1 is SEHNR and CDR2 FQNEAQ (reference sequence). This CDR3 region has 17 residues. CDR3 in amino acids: CASSPPVGAVEGNTIYF. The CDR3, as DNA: TGTGCCAGCAGCCCCCCGGTGGGGGCCGTCGAAGGAAACACCATATATTTT.

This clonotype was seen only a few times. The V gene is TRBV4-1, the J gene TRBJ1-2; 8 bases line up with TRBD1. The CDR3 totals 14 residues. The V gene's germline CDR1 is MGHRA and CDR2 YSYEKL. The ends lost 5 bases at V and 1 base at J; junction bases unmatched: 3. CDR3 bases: TGCGCCAGCAGCACGGGACAGGATAACTATGGCTACACCTTC. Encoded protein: CASSTGQDNYGYTF.

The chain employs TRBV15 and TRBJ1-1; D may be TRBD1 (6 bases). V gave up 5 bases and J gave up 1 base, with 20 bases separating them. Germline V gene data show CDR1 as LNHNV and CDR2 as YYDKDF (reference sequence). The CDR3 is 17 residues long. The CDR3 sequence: CATSGGPPRGPNTEAFF. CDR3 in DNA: TGTGCCACCAGCGGAGGTCCTCCACGGGGGCCGAACACTGAAGCTTTCTTT.

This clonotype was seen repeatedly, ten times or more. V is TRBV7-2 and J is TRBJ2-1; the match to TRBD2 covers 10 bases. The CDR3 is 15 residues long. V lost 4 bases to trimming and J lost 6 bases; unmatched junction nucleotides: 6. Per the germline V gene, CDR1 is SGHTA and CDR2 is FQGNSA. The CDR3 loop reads CASSSWIAGGNEQFF. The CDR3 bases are TGTGCCAGCAGCTCCTGGATAGCGGGGGGCAATGAGCAGTTCTTC.

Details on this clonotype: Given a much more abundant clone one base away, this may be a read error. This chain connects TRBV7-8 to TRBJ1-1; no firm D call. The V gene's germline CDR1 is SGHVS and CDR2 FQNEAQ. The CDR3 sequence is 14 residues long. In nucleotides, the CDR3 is TGTGCCAGCAGCCCTAGCCGGCTGAACACTAAAGCTTTCTTT. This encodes CASSPSRLNTKAFF.

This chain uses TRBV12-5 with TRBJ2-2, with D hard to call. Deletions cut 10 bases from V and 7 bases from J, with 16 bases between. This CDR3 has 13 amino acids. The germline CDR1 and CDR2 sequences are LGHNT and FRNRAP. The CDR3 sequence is CAIRDQPGGELFF. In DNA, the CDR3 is TGTGCTATACGAGACCAGCCAGGCGGGGAGCTGTTTTTT.

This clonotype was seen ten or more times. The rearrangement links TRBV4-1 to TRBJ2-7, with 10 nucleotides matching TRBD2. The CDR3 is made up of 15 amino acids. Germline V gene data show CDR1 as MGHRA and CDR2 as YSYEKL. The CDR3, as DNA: TGTGCCAGCAGTCCAACTAGCGGGGCCTCCTACGAGCAGTACGTC. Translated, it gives CASSPTSGASYEQYV.

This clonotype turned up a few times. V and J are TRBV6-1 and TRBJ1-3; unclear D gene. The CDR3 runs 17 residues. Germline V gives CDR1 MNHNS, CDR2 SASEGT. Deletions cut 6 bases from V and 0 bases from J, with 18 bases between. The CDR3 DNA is TGTGCCAGCAGCCTCCTGGACGCTACCCTCTCTGGAAACACCATATATTTT. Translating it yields CASSLLDATLSGNTIYF.

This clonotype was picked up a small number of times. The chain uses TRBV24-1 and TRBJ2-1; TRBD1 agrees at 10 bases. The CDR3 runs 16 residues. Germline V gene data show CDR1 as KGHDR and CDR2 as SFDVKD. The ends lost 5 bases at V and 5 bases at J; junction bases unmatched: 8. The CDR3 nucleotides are TGTGCCACCAGTGCTAAGGGACAGGGGATCAACAATGAGCAGTTCTTC. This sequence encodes CATSAKGQGINNEQFF.

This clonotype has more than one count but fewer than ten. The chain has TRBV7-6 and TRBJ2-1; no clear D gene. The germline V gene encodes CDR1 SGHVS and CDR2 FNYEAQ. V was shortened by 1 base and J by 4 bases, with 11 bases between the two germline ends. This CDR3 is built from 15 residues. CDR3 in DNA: TGTGCCAGCAGCTTAGGTGTGACACGTTACAATGAGCAGTTCTTC. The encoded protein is CASSLGVTRYNEQFF.

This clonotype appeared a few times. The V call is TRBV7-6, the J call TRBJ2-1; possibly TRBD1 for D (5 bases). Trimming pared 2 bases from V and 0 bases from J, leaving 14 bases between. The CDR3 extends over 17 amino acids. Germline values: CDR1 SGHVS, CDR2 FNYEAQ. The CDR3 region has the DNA TGTGCCAGCAGCTTATTGGGGTACAGGTCCTCCTACAATGAGCAGTTCTTC. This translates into CASSLLGYRSSYNEQFF.

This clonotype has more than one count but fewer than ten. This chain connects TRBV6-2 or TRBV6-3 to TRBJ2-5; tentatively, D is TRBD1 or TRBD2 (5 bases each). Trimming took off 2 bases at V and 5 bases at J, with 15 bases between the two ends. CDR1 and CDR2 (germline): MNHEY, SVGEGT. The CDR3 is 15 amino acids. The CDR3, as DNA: TGTGCCAGCAGTTACGTCGGGGCCGGTCTGGAGACCCAGTACTTC. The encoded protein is CASSYVGAGLETQYF.

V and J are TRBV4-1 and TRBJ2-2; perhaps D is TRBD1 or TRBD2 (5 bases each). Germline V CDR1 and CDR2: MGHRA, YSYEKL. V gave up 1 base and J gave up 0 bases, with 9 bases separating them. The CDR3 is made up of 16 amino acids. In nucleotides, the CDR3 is TGCGCCAGCAGCCAAGCCGGGGCTACGAACACCGGGGAGCTGTTTTTT. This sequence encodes CASSQAGATNTGELFF.

The CDR3 reads CASSHGGPYEQYV. The CDR3 region has the DNA TGTGCCAGCAGCCACGGGGGGCCCTACGAGCAGTACGTC. The chain joins TRBV11-2 to TRBJ2-7, with a weak D call TRBD2 (7 bases). With 5 bases removed from V and 2 bases from J, the gap between germline ends came to 10 bases. The CDR3 covers 13 residues. The germline V gene has CDR1 SGHAT and CDR2 FQNNGV.